The clone carrying this TCR beta chain was seen ten or more times. Its antigen is as yet unknown. Arm-PCR of CDR3 regions with iRepertoire HTBI primers generated TCR beta libraries. One entry per CDR3 protein, called by TCRdb with MiXCR from the multiplex PCR reads. This sample carries roughly 700,000 distinct CDR3 sequences, 25% to 35% of them seen once, and the ten largest clones take about 40%. Noted time point: persistent/refractory GD, antithyroid drugs over 5 years with positive TRAb. From PBMCs, RNA was extracted and then used to make the TCR library. Graves' disease diagnosis followed American Thyroid Association guidelines. These data belong to a study of regulatory T cells in long-lasting Graves disease. Study background: By definition, persistent Graves' disease involved antithyroid drugs for over 5 years alongside positive TSH receptor antibodies.

Points from the study as a whole: Accuracy may have suffered from the small sample size. TCR diversity in persistent Graves' patients was below that of newly diagnosed ones.

This CDR3 is 14 amino acids long. Germline V lookup: CDR1 SGHTA, CDR2 FQGNSA. Trimming cost V 0 bases and J 3 bases, with 9 bases left between them. The rearrangement links TRBV7-2 to TRBJ2-7, with unresolved D. Material: peripheral blood mononuclear cells (PBMCs), obtained when the disease was refractory, from a patient treated with antithyroid drugs. The receptor's source is a female donor with Graves disease. CDR3: CASSLAAGSYEQYF. Here the CDR3 DNA reads TGTGCCAGCAGCTTAGCGGCCGGCAGCTACGAGCAGTACTTC.